This T cell receptor (beta chain) was captured in a study of cytomegalovirus exposure and HLA in healthy donors. Germline V gives CDR1 MNHEY, CDR2 SMNVEV (reference sequence). The CDR3 is 15 amino acids. With 6 bases clipped from V and 1 base from J, the junction kept 7 bases outside the gene matches. This table comes from immunoSEQ multiplex PCR, and its TCRdb copy is limited to in-frame clones, with some not included. The sample contains roughly 260,000 clones, around 89% of which appear only once. Findings and limits, study-wide: Reported performance of the classifier showed diagnosis of cytomegalovirus status with high specificity and sensitivity. Rare TCR sequences dominated, though some public TCRs recurred in many donors.

The donors were part of the validation cohort of 100 to 150 subjects. That cohort was separate from the first cohort, which comprised 666 subjects. A note on this clone: Its cognate antigen is unknown.

The clonotype comes from a young woman in good health and CMV-seronegative. The chain carries TRBV27 and TRBJ2-7, with TRBD1 matching 9 bases. Sequencing was done on a sample of PBMCs. In DNA, the CDR3 is TGTGCCAGCAGGAGGCCGGGGACAGGGTCCTACGAGCAGTACTTC. It yields the protein CASRRPGTGSYEQYF.